The following is a T cell receptor beta chain sequence with its context. Its target is unknown. The sample belongs to a study of identical twins. Findings of the study overall: Reduced insertions were recorded for abundant cord blood beta clonotypes, with no such pattern in memory repertoires. Twins shared out-of-frame alpha sequences with excess low generation probability. Less excess twin sharing appeared in beta out-of-frame sequences.

TCRdb passed the 5' RACE reads through MiXCR, listing each CDR3 protein once. The data hold 1,800,000 or so distinct CDR3 sequences, with roughly 35% observed a single time. The germline V gene has CDR1 SGHNT and CDR2 YENEEA. With V trimmed by 5 bases and J by 1 base, 11 bases remained unmatched. The CDR3 length is 17 residues. The V gene is TRBV11-3, the J gene TRBJ1-1; 9 positions agree with TRBD1. Material: cord blood. This receptor was obtained from a newborn girl in good health. This CDR3 is CASSPGQGKGRNTEAFF. The CDR3 nucleotides are TGTGCCAGCAGCCCCGGACAGGGGAAAGGACGGAACACTGAAGCTTTCTTT.